This TCR beta chain was found in a study of T cell responses to AZD1222 COVID-19 vaccine. This clone was seen a single time. Its target is not known. Assay used: immunoSEQ multiplex PCR; TCRdb lists only in-frame clones, some missing. The table lists some 120,000 clones, roughly 93% of them singletons. Germline V CDR1 and CDR2: LNHNV, YYDKDF (reference sequence). Trimming took 1 base from V and 8 from J, leaving 5 bases between them. This CDR3 has 12 amino acids. General study points: Among vaccine-associated CD4 TCRs, coverage spanned spike, with dominance at 160-218 and 743-854. Reports say nearly half of spike-specific TCRs go after unmutated variant regions. Spike-specific TCR breadth and depth both grew after two AZD1222 doses.

The chain uses TRBV15 and TRBJ1-4; D is ambiguous. The sample in question was peripheral blood, obtained 28 days after the second AZD1222 dose. The sequence derives from an adult who received the AZD1222 COVID-19 vaccine. CDR3 amino acids: CATSRGGEKLFF. CDR3 bases: TGTGCCACCAGCAGAGGAGGAGAAAAACTGTTTTTT. Variable domain in full (rest from reference TRBV15 and TRBJ1-4): DAMVIQNPRYQVTQFGKPVTLSCSQTLNHNVMYWYQQKSSQAPKLLFHYYDKDFNNEADTPDNFQSRRPNTSFCFLDIRSPGLGDTAMYLCATSRGGEKLFFGSGTQLSVL.